A selection of T cell receptor beta chains follows, all from one sample in a study of T cell responses to AZD1222 COVID-19 vaccine. Profiled with immunoSEQ multiplex PCR; TCRdb holds only in-frame clones, not every one. The repertoire has around 83,000 clones, more than 75% of them found once; the top ten carry 8.7%. The sample in question was peripheral blood, obtained on day 0 of AZD1222 vaccination. Receptor source: an adult in good health. CDR3s include the opening cysteine and the closing phenylalanine or tryptophan. The D gene is left open where the match is weak. Clone size is given for some rows only: seen once, a few or many times, or a class if the clone is expanded.

CASSLAVSEQFF,TGTGCCAGCAGCTTAGCTGTGAGTGAGCAGTTCTTC,NA,NA,12,TRBV6-2/TRBV6-3,TRBJ2-1
CASRRGGAPNTGELFF,TGTGCCAGCAGACGCGGGGGGGCGCCGAACACCGGGGAGCTGTTTTTT,NA,TRBD2,16,TRBV9,TRBJ2-2
CASSVTASEQFF,TGTGCCAGCAGCGTGACGGCGAGTGAGCAGTTCTTC,NA,NA,12,TRBV9,TRBJ2-1
CASTTALGGVSNQPQHF,TGTGCCAGTACCACAGCCCTCGGAGGCGTGAGCAATCAGCCCCAGCATTTT,NA,NA,17,TRBV19,TRBJ1-5
CATGDSNYGYTF,TGTGCCACCGGGGACAGTAACTATGGCTACACCTTC,NA,TRBD1,12,TRBV2,TRBJ1-2
CASSPGTSGGSTDTQYF,TGTGCCAGCAGCCCAGGGACTAGCGGGGGCAGCACAGATACGCAGTATTTT,NA,TRBD2,17,TRBV7-3,TRBJ2-3
CASSTVGYGTEAFF,TGTGCCAGTAGTACCGTAGGGTACGGCACTGAAGCTTTCTTT,few,NA,14,TRBV19,TRBJ1-1
CATGQGPEQYF,TGTGCCACGGGACAGGGTCCCGAGCAGTACTTC,NA,TRBD1,11,TRBV30,TRBJ2-7
CASSVGQGAKNIQYF,TGTGCCAGCAGCGTAGGACAGGGGGCCAAAAACATTCAGTACTTC,NA,TRBD1,15,TRBV9,TRBJ2-4
CASSLAEHTEAFF,TGTGCTAGCAGCTTAGCGGAACACACTGAAGCTTTCTTT,once,NA,13,TRBV7-7,TRBJ1-1
CASSSIRTDNTEAFF,TGTGCCAGCAGCTCTATAAGGACAGACAACACTGAAGCTTTCTTT,NA,NA,15,TRBV28,TRBJ1-1
CASSTGQADNEQFF,TGCGCCAGCAGCACGGGACAGGCGGACAATGAGCAGTTCTTC,NA,TRBD1,14,TRBV5-1,TRBJ2-1
CASSSDSSGANVLTF,TGTGCCAGCAGTTCGGACAGCTCTGGGGCCAACGTCCTGACTTTC,NA,NA,15,TRBV6-5,TRBJ2-6
CASSQGIPGYGYTF,TGTGCCAGCAGCCAAGGCATCCCGGGGTATGGCTACACCTTC,NA,NA,14,TRBV3-1/TRBV3-2,TRBJ1-2
CASSSDPGSGNTIYF,TGCGCCAGCAGCTCTGACCCCGGGTCCGGAAACACCATATATTTT,NA,NA,15,TRBV5-1,TRBJ1-3
CASSFNYGYTF,TGTGCCAGCAGCTTTAACTATGGCTACACCTTC,NA,NA,11,TRBV12-3/TRBV12-4,TRBJ1-2
CASSRPPGGPEAFF,TGTGCCAGCAGCCGGCCCCCGGGGGGTCCTGAAGCTTTCTTT,NA,NA,14,TRBV11-2,TRBJ1-1
CASTPTRGMREKLFF,TGTGCCAGCACCCCTACCAGGGGAATGAGGGAAAAACTGTTTTTT,NA,NA,15,TRBV11-2,TRBJ1-4
CASSPTATLRNSPLHF,TGTGCCAGCAGTCCTACCGCGACCCTGCGGAATTCACCCCTCCACTTT,NA,NA,16,TRBV6-6,TRBJ1-6
CASSIRGLEPEETQYF,TGTGCCAGCAGCATACGGGGTTTGGAGCCTGAAGAGACCCAGTACTTC,NA,NA,16,TRBV5-5,TRBJ2-5
CASSLDWGEQFF,TGCGCCAGCAGCTTGGATTGGGGTGAGCAGTTCTTC,NA,NA,12,TRBV5-1,TRBJ2-1
CASRLFPPAGGAYTEAFF,TGTGCAAGTCGCTTATTCCCCCCGGCAGGGGGCGCGTACACTGAAGCTTTCTTT,NA,NA,18,TRBV12-2,TRBJ1-1
CASSPPDLDTQYF,TGTGCCAGCAGCCCCCCCGATTTGGATACGCAGTATTTT,once,NA,13,TRBV3-1/TRBV3-2,TRBJ2-3
CASSSPRGSSGNTIYF,TGTGCCAGCAGCTCCCCCAGGGGTAGTTCTGGAAACACCATATATTTT,NA,NA,16,TRBV7-9,TRBJ1-3
CASSAVVGTEAFF,TGTGCCAGCAGTGCGGTAGTGGGGACTGAAGCTTTCTTT,NA,NA,13,TRBV25-1,TRBJ1-1
CASSYLEGYNEQFF,TGTGCCAGCAGTTACTTGGAGGGATACAATGAGCAGTTCTTC,few,NA,14,TRBV6-2/TRBV6-3,TRBJ2-1
CASSLGGTEINSPLHF,TGTGCCAGCAGCTTAGGGGGGACAGAGATCAATTCACCCCTCCACTTT,NA,TRBD1,16,TRBV7-2,TRBJ1-6
CASRDTRETEAFF,TGTGCCAGCAGGGATACTAGGGAGACTGAAGCTTTCTTT,NA,NA,13,TRBV28,TRBJ1-1
CATSDGLGVQYF,TGTGCCACCAGTGACGGACTAGGGGTCCAGTACTTC,NA,TRBD2,12,TRBV24-1,TRBJ2-4
CASSFRTGRLVYGYTF,TGTGCCAGCAGTTTCCGGACAGGGCGGCTAGTCTATGGCTACACCTTC,once,TRBD1,16,TRBV6-5,TRBJ1-2
CATSRVGSRAGELFF,TGTGCCACCAGCAGAGTGGGGAGTAGAGCCGGGGAGCTGTTTTTT,NA,NA,15,TRBV15,TRBJ2-2
CASGSSLGGEQFF,TGTGCTAGTGGTTCCTCATTAGGCGGTGAGCAGTTCTTC,NA,NA,13,TRBV12-5,TRBJ2-1
CASRQGPRDTIYF,TGTGCCAGTAGACAAGGCCCACGGGACACCATATATTTT,once,NA,13,TRBV19,TRBJ1-3
CASSELVNNSPLHF,TGTGCCAGCAGTGAGCTGGTCAATAATTCACCCCTCCACTTT,few,NA,14,TRBV2,TRBJ1-6
CASSPPGGETQYF,TGCGCCAGCAGCCCTCCCGGAGGAGAGACCCAGTACTTC,NA,NA,13,TRBV5-1,TRBJ2-5
CASSLGQSPANYGYTF,TGTGCCAGCAGCTTAGGACAGAGTCCAGCTAACTATGGCTACACCTTC,NA,NA,16,TRBV7-9,TRBJ1-2
CASSGQGNEQFF,TGTGCCAGCTCCGGACAGGGCAATGAGCAGTTCTTC,NA,TRBD1,12,TRBV18,TRBJ2-1
CATSDYPGQGTGTGELFF,TGTGCCACCAGTGATTATCCGGGACAGGGGACGGGCACCGGGGAGCTGTTTTTT,NA,TRBD1,18,TRBV24-1,TRBJ2-2
CASSPQGGLNSPLHF,TGTGCCAGCAGCCCCCAGGGGGGGCTGAATTCACCCCTCCACTTT,NA,TRBD1,15,TRBV7-3,TRBJ1-6
CASSPFGEGADSPLHF,TGTGCCAGCAGCCCCTTTGGAGAGGGGGCGGACTCACCCCTCCACTTT,NA,TRBD1,16,TRBV3-1/TRBV3-2,TRBJ1-6
CASSPPGSTDTQYF,TGTGCCAGCTCACCCCCAGGTAGCACAGATACGCAGTATTTT,NA,NA,14,TRBV18,TRBJ2-3
CASSPGTASVRNTEAFF,TGTGCCAGCTCACCAGGGACAGCTTCAGTCCGGAACACTGAAGCTTTCTTT,once,TRBD1,17,TRBV18,TRBJ1-1
CASSHETSGGYNEQFF,TGCGCCAGCAGCCACGAGACTAGCGGGGGGTACAATGAGCAGTTCTTC,NA,TRBD2,16,TRBV4-3,TRBJ2-1
CASGPGSYEQYF,TGTGCCAGCGGCCCCGGCAGCTACGAGCAGTACTTC,few,NA,12,TRBV14,TRBJ2-7
CASSDSSGGHIYGYTF,TGTGCCAGCAGTGACTCATCGGGGGGCCATATCTATGGCTACACCTTC,NA,NA,16,TRBV6-4,TRBJ1-2
CASSLMPQPNTGELFF,TGTGCCAGCAGCTTAATGCCCCAACCGAACACCGGGGAGCTGTTTTTT,NA,NA,16,TRBV7-2,TRBJ2-2
CASSPGLEQYF,TGTGCCAGCAGCCCTGGACTGGAGCAGTACTTC,few,NA,11,TRBV7-8,TRBJ2-7
CASSQHRDGGPGANVLTF,TGCGCCAGCAGCCAGCATCGGGACGGCGGTCCTGGGGCCAACGTCCTGACTTTC,NA,NA,18,TRBV4-1,TRBJ2-6
CASSPGYGRDSGTGELFF,TGTGCCAGCAGTCCTGGGTATGGGCGGGACTCGGGGACCGGGGAGCTGTTTTTT,NA,NA,18,TRBV28,TRBJ2-2
CAWGPVGGNTIYF,TGTGCCTGGGGCCCCGTAGGAGGTAACACCATATATTTT,NA,NA,13,TRBV30,TRBJ1-3
CASSYGGSGTQYF,TGTGCCAGCAGTTACGGGGGGAGTGGGACCCAGTACTTC,NA,NA,13,TRBV6-5,TRBJ2-5
CASSLLYEQYF,TGTGCCAGCAGCCTTCTTTACGAGCAGTACTTC,NA,NA,11,TRBV7-8,TRBJ2-7
CASRRTGNTEAFF,TGTGCCAGCAGGAGGACAGGGAACACTGAAGCTTTCTTT,NA,TRBD1,13,TRBV6-5,TRBJ1-1
CASTSSGVPSSYNEQFF,TGTGCCAGCACCTCTTCGGGGGTGCCGAGCTCCTACAATGAGCAGTTCTTC,NA,NA,17,TRBV28,TRBJ2-1